The present TCR beta chain was sequenced within a study of shared clonotypes between healthy human individuals. The overall study: Each donor had three CD4 naive, three CD4 memory, two CD8 naive and one CD8 memory plate.

Sequenced by immunoSEQ multiplex PCR; TCRdb stores in-frame clones only, minus some. The sample lists some 1 million clones, around four fifths occurring once. Germline V gene sequence: CDR1 SGHVS, CDR2 FNYEAQ. The trim removed 1 base at V and 4 bases at J, leaving 2 bases unmatched. The CDR3 consists of 15 residues. The TCR originated in a man aged 18 to 29 in good health. Sequenced material: memory CD4+ T cells sorted from blood. The subset was: CD45RA-negative fraction. The genes are TRBV7-6 and TRBJ1-5, with 9 bases matching TRBD1. CDR3 residues: CASSLGDRENQPQHF. For the CDR3, the DNA is TGTGCCAGCAGCTTAGGGGACAGGGAAAATCAGCCCCAGCATTTT.